The source of this TCR beta chain is a study of T cell responses to AZD1222 COVID-19 vaccine. Study-level results: Clonal diversity may have been underestimated, and the donors were mostly white British, with more females than males. Within unmutated variant regions lay the reported targets of nearly half of spike-specific TCRs. Only 5 to 7 individuals given AZD1222 were seropositive at baseline.

Unmatched junction bases numbered 8, after V lost 6 bases and J lost 1 base. The V gene's germline CDR1 is MNHNY and CDR2 SVGAGI (reference sequence). The CDR3 totals 16 residues. Sequenced by immunoSEQ multiplex PCR; TCRdb stores in-frame clones only, minus some. The sample has around 58,000 clones, roughly 90% seen once. In the case of this clone: Its target is not known.

Sequenced here: peripheral blood, sampled 28 days after the second AZD1222 dose. This receptor was identified in an adult who received the AZD1222 COVID-19 vaccine. V is TRBV6-6 and J is TRBJ2-7, with 11 bases fitting TRBD1. The CDR3 protein is CASRTSGTGGSYEQYF. The CDR3 DNA follows: TGTGCCAGCAGGACCTCCGGGACAGGGGGTTCCTACGAGCAGTACTTC.